This T cell receptor (beta chain) stems from a study of T cell responses to AZD1222 COVID-19 vaccine. Regarding the study as a whole: Recipients of two AZD1222 doses showed rising Spike-specific TCR breadth and depth. Among vaccine-associated CD4 TCRs, coverage spanned spike, with dominance at 160-218 and 743-854.

Generated by immunoSEQ multiplex PCR, the TCRdb table keeps only in-frame clones and is missing some. The data contain approximately 100,000 clones, 88% of them seen just once; the ten biggest clones take up around 8.7%. As concerns this clone: Its matching antigen is unknown.

Germline CDR1 reads SNHLY; CDR2 reads FYNNEI. V lost 3 bases, J lost 5 bases, and 10 bases lay in between. The CDR3 runs to 13 residues. The source of this sequence is an adult in good health. The input for sequencing was peripheral blood, taken on day 0 of AZD1222 vaccination. The chain has TRBV2 and TRBJ1-2, with D possibly matching TRBD1 (6 bases). CDR3 residues: CASSDGTRYGYTF. In DNA, the CDR3 is TGTGCCAGCAGTGACGGGACAAGGTATGGCTACACCTTC.